Below are 29 T cell receptor beta chains sequenced from a single sample in a study of identical twins. TCRdb independently ran MiXCR on the 5' RACE reads; one entry per CDR3 protein. The repertoire holds some 240,000 distinct CDR3 sequences, with about 10% as singletons. Sequencing was carried out using memory T cells sorted from blood. Receptors originate from a man in his forties or fifties in good health.

Ten or more counts support this clonotype. V usage is TRBV5-5 and J usage is TRBJ1-1; D is uncertain. This CDR3 is built from 15 residues. Trimming stripped 1 base from V and 0 bases from J, with 10 bases between. CDR1 and CDR2 (germline): SGHKS, YYEKEE (reference sequence). CDR3 protein: CASSLNTGLNTEAFF. The CDR3 region has the DNA TGTGCCAGCAGCTTGAATACTGGTCTGAACACTGAAGCTTTCTTT. Looking up the rest from reference TRBV5-5 and TRBJ1-1 gives the full variable domain: DAGVTQSPTHLIKTRGQQVTLRCSPISGHKSVSWYQQVLGQGPQFIFQYYEKEERGRGNFPDRFSARQFPNYSSELNVNALLLGDSALYLCASSLNTGLNTEAFFGQGTRLTVV.

V and J are TRBV28 and TRBJ2-5, with 8 bases aligning to TRBD1. Germline V gene lookup returns CDR1 MDHEN and CDR2 SYDVKM. The trim removed 3 bases at V and 4 bases at J, leaving 4 bases unmatched. The CDR3 has 14 residues. The CDR3 here is CASSFGRGRETQYF. The CDR3 DNA reads as TGTGCCAGCAGTTTCGGCAGGGGGCGAGAGACCCAGTACTTC.

The rearrangement joins TRBV28 to TRBJ2-3; D may correspond to TRBD1 or TRBD2 (5 bases each). V lost 2 bases and J lost 4, with 10 bases in between. CDR3 length equals 14 residues. The V gene's germline CDR1 is MDHEN and CDR2 SYDVKM. In DNA form, the CDR3 reads TGTGCCAGCAGTTTAATCGGGGCCCCAGATACGCAGTATTTT. This gives the protein CASSLIGAPDTQYF.

In its sample, this clonotype was seen a few times. CDR3 sequence (DNA): TGCGCCAGCAGCTCCCCCAGGGGGACAGGGTACGGGGAGCTGTTTTTT. It translates to CASSSPRGTGYGELFF. V is TRBV5-1 and J is TRBJ2-2; 9 nucleotides agree with TRBD1. The CDR3 loop spans 16 amino acids. The germline CDR1 and CDR2 sequences are SGHRS and YFSETQ. Trimming at V came to 3 bases and at J to 7 bases, leaving 10 bases not matched to a gene.

This clonotype occurred many times. The V and J genes are TRBV7-3 and TRBJ1-1; D possibly corresponds to TRBD1 (5 bases). Trimming left V 6 bases short and J 3 bases short, with 14 bases between. CDR3 length: 14 amino acids. The germline V gene has CDR1 SGHTA and CDR2 FQGTGA. The CDR3 DNA reads as TGTGCCAGCAGAGTCGGGCAGGGCGACACTGAAGCTTTCTTT. Translating it yields CASRVGQGDTEAFF.

This clonotype was seen at least ten times. The rearrangement uses TRBV4-2 and TRBJ2-7; unclear D gene. From germline, CDR1 is LGHNA and CDR2 YNFKEQ. The CDR3 spans 13 residues. Between the trimmed V and J ends, which lost 1 base and 4 bases, there was a span of 8 bases. The CDR3 DNA follows: TGTGCCAGCAGCCAAGTCATCTCTTACGAGCAGTACTTC. Its protein product is CASSQVISYEQYF.

This clonotype was recorded at least ten times. The chain links TRBV4-1 to TRBJ2-1, with TRBD2 matching 15 bases. Germline CDR1 reads MGHRA; CDR2 reads YSYEKL. This CDR3 is built from 17 residues. Trimming took 1 base from V and 6 from J; bases not matched to a gene: 4. CDR3 protein: CASSQGTSGRARNEQFF. CDR3 nucleotides: TGCGCCAGCAGCCAAGGGACTAGCGGGAGGGCCCGCAATGAGCAGTTCTTC.

Ten or more counts support this clonotype. CDR3 nucleotide sequence: TGTGCCACGCCGACGGGGGGTGGGACCCAGTACTTC. Its translation: CATPTGGGTQYF. The genes are TRBV30 and TRBJ2-5; 7 positions agree with TRBD2. J was trimmed by 7 bases and V by 8 bases; bases with no gene match: 10. The CDR3 runs to 12 residues. Germline values: CDR1 GTSNPN, CDR2 SVGIG (reference sequence).

This clonotype showed up just a few times. The rearrangement links TRBV4-3 to TRBJ2-5; no reliable D call. The germline V and J ends were trimmed by 0 bases and 1 base, with 6 bases remaining between them. Germline assignment: CDR1 LGHNA and CDR2 YSLEER. CDR3 length: 14 amino acids. The CDR3 region is CASSQEPGQETQYF. The CDR3 coding sequence is TGCGCCAGCAGCCAAGAACCCGGCCAAGAGACCCAGTACTTC.

The chain is built from TRBV12-3 or TRBV12-4 and TRBJ2-5; tentatively, D is TRBD1 (5 bases). The CDR3 covers 12 residues. V lost 4 bases, J lost 5 bases, and 8 bases lay in between. CDR3 coding DNA: TGTGCCAGCAGTTCGGCAGGGGAGACCCAGTACTTC. This gives the protein CASSSAGETQYF.

This clonotype was found a few times. The chain is built from TRBV7-9 and TRBJ2-5; TRBD2 agrees at 9 bases. Germline CDR1 SEHNR, CDR2 FQNEAQ (reference sequence). CDR3 length: 17 residues. V lost 0 bases, J lost 2 bases, and 7 bases stayed unmatched. CDR3 sequence reads: CASSLADVAGEQETQYF. Here the CDR3 DNA reads TGTGCCAGCAGCTTAGCCGACGTAGCGGGAGAGCAAGAGACCCAGTACTTC.

The table lists this clonotype with many counts. This chain connects TRBV12-3 or TRBV12-4 to TRBJ2-1; TRBD2 aligns across 8 bases. With 4 bases clipped from V and 4 bases from J, the junction kept 6 bases outside the gene matches. The length of the CDR3 is 15 residues. The CDR3 bases are TGTGCCAGCAGTTCGAGCGGGGGACTTTACAATGAGCAGTTCTTC. Translation gives CASSSSGGLYNEQFF.

This clonotype was seen ten or more times. The gene calls are TRBV28 and TRBJ2-7, with a weak D call TRBD1 (5 bases). In germline, CDR1 is MDHEN, CDR2 SYDVKM. V was shortened by 2 bases and J by 0 bases, with 8 bases between the two germline ends. The CDR3 contains 14 residues. The CDR3 DNA reads TGTGCCAGCAGTTTAGGGGCTCTCTCCTACGAGCAGTACTTC. Translation: CASSLGALSYEQYF.

This chain joins TRBV6-1 and TRBJ2-1, with TRBD2 matching 8 bases. CDR1 is MNHNS and CDR2 is SASEGT in the germline V gene. This CDR3 region has 13 residues. The trim removed 6 bases at V and 12 bases at J, leaving 10 bases unmatched. CDR3 sequence: CASRERGRVGQFF. In nucleotides, the CDR3 is TGTGCCAGCAGGGAGCGGGGGCGAGTTGGGCAGTTCTTC.

This clonotype was found many times. The rearrangement links TRBV10-3 to TRBJ2-7; TRBD1 matches 9 bases. Germline V lookup: CDR1 ENHRY, CDR2 SYGVKD. This CDR3 comprises 13 residues. The V segment lost 6 bases and the J segment 6 bases; nucleotides outside the gene matches: 6. In DNA form, the CDR3 reads TGTGCCATCAGCCGGGACAGGGCCTTCGAGCAGTACTTC. Its translation is CAISRDRAFEQYF.

The sample holds many counts of this clonotype. The chain carries TRBV5-6 and TRBJ1-2; D is uncertain. Germline CDR1 and CDR2: SGHDT and YYEEEE. The CDR3 extends over 15 amino acids. Trimming removed 6 bases at V and 0 bases at J, with 15 bases between. CDR3 region: CASTSRSEANYGYTF. The CDR3 nucleotides are TGTGCCAGCACTTCCCGCTCGGAAGCTAACTATGGCTACACCTTC.

This clonotype has at least ten counts. The chain couples TRBV7-8 to TRBJ2-5; the D call may be TRBD1 or TRBD2 (5 bases each). Germline CDR1 SGHVS, CDR2 FQNEAQ. This CDR3 contains 14 residues. The V and J ends lost 4 bases and 4 bases respectively, with 13 bases between them. The CDR3 protein is CASSYRDPRETQYF. The CDR3 bases are TGTGCCAGCAGCTACCGGGACCCCCGAGAGACCCAGTACTTC.

This clonotype was recorded many times. The chain joins TRBV29-1 to TRBJ2-7, with D possibly TRBD1 on 6 matching bases. The CDR3 extends over 11 amino acids. CDR1 SQVTM and CDR2 ANQGSEA come from the germline V gene. V was cut by 7 bases and J by 4 bases, with 11 bases left in between. For the CDR3, the DNA is TGCAGCGGGGGACAAGCTTACGAGCAGTACTTC. Encoded protein: CSGGQAYEQYF.

This clonotype was seen many times. This chain joins TRBV3-1 and TRBJ2-7; no clear D gene. V was clipped by 0 bases and J by 3 bases, with 12 bases between them. The CDR3 sequence is 15 residues long. Germline CDR1 and CDR2: LGHDT and YNNKEL (reference sequence). CDR3 region: CASSQETGPRYEQYF. The CDR3 DNA reads as TGTGCCAGCAGCCAAGAAACCGGGCCCCGCTACGAGCAGTACTTC.

This chain joins TRBV28 and TRBJ1-4, with TRBD1 matching 7 bases. The germline V gene has CDR1 MDHEN and CDR2 SYDVKM. V lost 6 bases, J lost 12 bases, and 10 bases stayed unmatched. The CDR3 loop spans 13 amino acids. Here the CDR3 reads CASRRQTGFELFF. The CDR3 DNA reads as TGTGCCAGCAGACGCCAGACAGGGTTCGAACTGTTTTTT.

The sample holds many counts of this clonotype. This chain joins TRBV3-1 and TRBJ1-4; no clear D gene. The germline V gene encodes CDR1 LGHDT and CDR2 YNNKEL (reference sequence). The CDR3 covers 17 residues. With 4 bases removed from V and 0 bases from J, the gap between germline ends came to 15 bases. CDR3 coding DNA: TGTGCCAGCAGCCTCCGTGGAGTCTCTGCAACTAATGAAAAACTGTTTTTT. Its protein is CASSLRGVSATNEKLFF.

This clonotype appeared a few times. The chain employs TRBV20-1 and TRBJ2-1; no clear D. This CDR3 has 14 residues. Deletions cut 3 bases from V and 1 base from J, with 10 bases between. Germline CDR1 is DFQATT and CDR2 is SNEGSKA (reference sequence). CDR3 sequence reads: CSARSGRSYNEQFF. CDR3 sequence (DNA): TGCAGTGCTAGGTCGGGCCGGTCCTACAATGAGCAGTTCTTC.

This clonotype was observed many times. The chain is built from TRBV3-1 and TRBJ1-2; D uncertain. The V gene's germline CDR1 is LGHDT and CDR2 YNNKEL (reference sequence). The V gene lost 1 base and the J gene lost 4 bases, with 13 bases spanning the gap. The CDR3 runs to 15 residues. The DNA for the CDR3 is TGTGCCAGCAGCCAAGGGGAAGGACGGAGCTATGGCTACACCTTC. Protein: CASSQGEGRSYGYTF.

The rearrangement joins TRBV9 to TRBJ2-1; the D is unclear. CDR3 size: 13 residues. V lost 3 bases and J lost 8, with 12 bases in between. Germline V gene sequence: CDR1 SGDLS, CDR2 YYNGEE. CDR3 DNA sequence: TGTGCCAGCAGCGAATCTAGGACCCATGAGCAGTTCTTC. It yields the protein CASSESRTHEQFF.

This clonotype was seen many times. The chain employs TRBV20-1 and TRBJ2-4; D is possibly TRBD1 or TRBD2 (5 bases each). CDR1 is DFQATT, CDR2 SNEGSKA, per germline (reference sequence). There are 15 residues in the CDR3. Trimming removed 5 bases from V and 11 bases from J, with 25 bases in between. This chain's CDR3 is CSAGDRREPKTFQYF. As DNA, the CDR3 is TGCAGTGCTGGGGACCGTCGAGAGCCAAAAACATTTCAGTACTTC.

This clonotype was seen repeatedly, ten times or more. The CDR3 bases are TGTGCCAGCAGTGGAGGAAACAGGGCCACCCAAGAGACCCAGTACTTC. Its translation: CASSGGNRATQETQYF. The rearrangement joins TRBV25-1 to TRBJ2-5, with D tentatively TRBD1 (6 bases). The CDR3 has 16 amino acids. V was clipped by 4 bases and J by 1 base, with 16 bases between them. CDR1 and CDR2 (germline): MGHDK, SYGVNS.

The chain uses TRBV12-3 or TRBV12-4 and TRBJ2-5, with D possibly TRBD2 on 8 matching bases. Trimming shortened V by 1 base and J by 7 bases, and 19 bases separated the two germline ends. The CDR3 totals 16 residues. The DNA of the CDR3 is TGTGCCAGCAGTTTAGTTGGTAGCGGGAAGGGGGCGACCCAGTACTTC. Amino acid sequence: CASSLVGSGKGATQYF.

V is TRBV20-1 and J is TRBJ1-4; unclear D gene. This CDR3 comprises 13 residues. Trimming pared 1 base from V and 8 bases from J, leaving 11 bases between. Germline CDR1 and CDR2: DFQATT and SNEGSKA (reference sequence). CDR3: CSARAFGREKLFF. The CDR3 DNA follows: TGCAGTGCTAGAGCATTCGGTAGGGAAAAACTGTTTTTT.

This clonotype was counted many times. This rearrangement joins TRBV3-1 to TRBJ1-1; TRBD1 is a possible D gene (6 bases). Germline CDR1 LGHDT, CDR2 YNNKEL (reference sequence). V was cut by 4 bases and J by 1 base, with 10 bases left in between. The CDR3 sequence is 14 residues long. The CDR3 spells CASSPTTGNTEAFF. The CDR3 nucleotides are TGTGCCAGCAGCCCCACGACAGGGAACACTGAAGCTTTCTTT.